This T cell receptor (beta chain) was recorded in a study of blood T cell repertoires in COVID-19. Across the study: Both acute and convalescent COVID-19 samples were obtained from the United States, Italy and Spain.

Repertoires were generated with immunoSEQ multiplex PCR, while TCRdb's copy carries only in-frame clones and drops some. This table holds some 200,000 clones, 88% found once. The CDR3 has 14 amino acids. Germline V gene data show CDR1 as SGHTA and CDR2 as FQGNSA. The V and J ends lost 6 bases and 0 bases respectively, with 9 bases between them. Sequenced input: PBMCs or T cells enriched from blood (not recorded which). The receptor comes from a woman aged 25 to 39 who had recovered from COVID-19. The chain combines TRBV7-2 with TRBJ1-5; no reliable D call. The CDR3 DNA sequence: TGTGCCAGCAGGCTCGGGGATAGCAATCAGCCCCAGCATTTT. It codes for CASRLGDSNQPQHF.